Listed here are 8 T cell receptor beta chains from one sample, sequenced in a study of glioma-infiltrating T cells. Using RNA template, CDR3s of TCR alpha and beta were amplified with iRepertoire arm-PCR. One entry per CDR3 protein results from TCRdb running MiXCR on the multiplex PCR reads. The repertoire holds some 16,000 distinct CDR3 sequences, with roughly 64% as singletons. The sequencing input was glioma tissue, nonneoplastic brain tissue, or PBMCs (not recorded which). These receptors were collected from a human donor with low-grade glioma or glioblastoma, undergoing nonglioma brain surgery, or in good health (not recorded which).

The chain recombines TRBV4-2 with TRBJ1-2; D is undetermined. CDR1 is LGHNA, CDR2 YNFKEQ, per germline. V was shortened by 5 bases and J by 10 bases, with 17 bases between the two germline ends. This CDR3 region has 13 residues. DNA for the CDR3: TGTGCCAGCAGCTCTCTCGACACCTGTGACTACACCTTC. Translating gives CASSSLDTCDYTF.

This clonotype was counted many times. The gene calls are TRBV3-1 and TRBJ2-1; the match to TRBD2 covers 9 bases. This CDR3 region has 15 residues. V trimming: 4 bases; J trimming: 9 bases; junction bases outside the gene matches: 10. The germline V gene has CDR1 LGHDT and CDR2 YNNKEL (reference sequence). CDR3 region: CASSPGVGSGGEQFF. DNA for the CDR3: TGTGCCAGCAGCCCGGGGGTAGGTAGCGGGGGTGAGCAGTTCTTC.

A word on this clonotype: The junction does not match germline at one end; this may be a read error. The chain is built from TRBV6-2 or TRBV6-3 and TRBJ2-7, with D perhaps assigned TRBD1 or TRBD2 (5 bases each). The V gene's germline CDR1 is MNHEY and CDR2 SVGEGT. CDR3 length: 10 residues. The CDR3 coding sequence is TGTGCCAGCATTCGGGACGCCGCTGACTTC. This encodes CASIRDAADF.

V gene TRBV28 combines with J gene TRBJ1-5; possibly TRBD1 for D (5 bases). The V gene's germline CDR1 is MDHEN and CDR2 SYDVKM. The CDR3 spans 13 residues. Trimming cost V 5 bases and J 9 bases, with 14 bases left between them. CDR3 in DNA: TGTGCCAGCAGTCGACCGTTGGGGGGGCCCCAGCATTTT. Protein sequence: CASSRPLGGPQHF. The variable domain in full, completed from reference TRBV28 and TRBJ1-5, reads DVKVTQSSRYLVKRTGEKVFLECVQDMDHENMFWYRQDPGLGLRLIYFSYDVKMKEKGDIPEGYSVSREKKERFSLILESASTNQTSMYLCASSRPLGGPQHFGDGTRLSIL.

V and J are TRBV3-1 and TRBJ1-3; D gene unclear. V lost 4 bases to trimming and J lost 0 bases, with 13 bases between them. Germline values: CDR1 LGHDT, CDR2 YNNKEL (reference sequence). The CDR3 covers 16 residues. DNA of the CDR3: TGTGCCAGCAGCCTGTTCACACCCAGCTCTGGAAACACCATATATTTT. It specifies CASSLFTPSSGNTIYF.

This clonotype was counted between two and nine times. The rearrangement uses TRBV29-1 and TRBJ2-1, with D perhaps given as TRBD1 or TRBD2 (7 bases each). Germline V gene sequence: CDR1 SQVTM, CDR2 ANQGSEA. There are 14 residues in the CDR3. CDR3 residues: CSVQGGRNSDEQFF. CDR3 sequence (DNA): TGCAGTGTCCAGGGGGGGCGTAATTCCGATGAGCAGTTCTTC.

J is TRBJ1-1 and V is TRBV6-2 or TRBV6-3, with D possibly matching TRBD1 (6 bases). Germline CDR1 is MNHEY and CDR2 is SVGEGT. V was shortened by 5 bases and J by 1 base, with 14 bases between the two germline ends. This CDR3 contains 15 residues. This CDR3 is CASSEAGQPNTEAFF. The DNA for the CDR3 is TGTGCCAGCAGTGAAGCGGGACAACCGAACACTGAAGCTTTCTTT.

The table lists this clonotype with a few counts. V usage is TRBV6-1 and J usage is TRBJ2-7, with D unresolved. The CDR3 is made up of 13 amino acids. V was pared by 5 bases and J by 5 bases, with 13 bases between. Per germline, CDR1 MNHNS and CDR2 SASEGT. The CDR3 nucleotides are TGTGCCAGCAGTATGACATTTGCTGACGAGCAGTACTTC. Residues: CASSMTFADEQYF.